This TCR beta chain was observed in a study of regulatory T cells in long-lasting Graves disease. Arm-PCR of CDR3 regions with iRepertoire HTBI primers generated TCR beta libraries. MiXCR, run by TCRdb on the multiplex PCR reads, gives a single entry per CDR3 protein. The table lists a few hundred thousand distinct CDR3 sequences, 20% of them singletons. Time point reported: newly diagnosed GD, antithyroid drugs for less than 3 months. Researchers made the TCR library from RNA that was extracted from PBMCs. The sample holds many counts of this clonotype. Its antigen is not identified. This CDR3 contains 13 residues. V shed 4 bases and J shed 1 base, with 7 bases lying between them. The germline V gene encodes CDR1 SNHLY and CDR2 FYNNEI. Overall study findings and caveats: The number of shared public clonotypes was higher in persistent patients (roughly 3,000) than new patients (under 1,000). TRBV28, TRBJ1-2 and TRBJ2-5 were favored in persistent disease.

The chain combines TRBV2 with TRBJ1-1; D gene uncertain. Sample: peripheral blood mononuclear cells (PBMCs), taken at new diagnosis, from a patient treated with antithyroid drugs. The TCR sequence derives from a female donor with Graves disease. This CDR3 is CASSVGPNTEAFF. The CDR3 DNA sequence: TGTGCCAGCAGTGTAGGCCCGAACACTGAAGCTTTCTTT. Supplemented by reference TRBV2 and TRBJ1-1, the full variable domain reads EPEVTQTPSHQVTQMGQEVILRCVPISNHLYFYWYRQILGQKVEFLVSFYNNEISEKSEIFDDQFSVERPDGSNFTLKIRSTKLEDSAMYFCASSVGPNTEAFFGQGTRLTVV.